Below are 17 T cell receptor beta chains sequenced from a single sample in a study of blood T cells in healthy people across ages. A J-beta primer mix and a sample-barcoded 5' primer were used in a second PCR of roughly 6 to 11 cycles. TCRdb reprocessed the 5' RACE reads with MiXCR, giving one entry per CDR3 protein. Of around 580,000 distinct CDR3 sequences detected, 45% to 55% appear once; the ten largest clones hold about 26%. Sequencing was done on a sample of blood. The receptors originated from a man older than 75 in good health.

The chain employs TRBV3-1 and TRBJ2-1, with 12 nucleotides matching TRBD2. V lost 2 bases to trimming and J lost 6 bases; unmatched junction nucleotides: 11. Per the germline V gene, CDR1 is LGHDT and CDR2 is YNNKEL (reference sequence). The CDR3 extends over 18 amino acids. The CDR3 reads CASSQPRTSGIGGNEQFF. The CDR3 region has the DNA TGTGCCAGCAGCCAACCGAGGACTAGCGGGATTGGAGGCAATGAGCAGTTCTTC.

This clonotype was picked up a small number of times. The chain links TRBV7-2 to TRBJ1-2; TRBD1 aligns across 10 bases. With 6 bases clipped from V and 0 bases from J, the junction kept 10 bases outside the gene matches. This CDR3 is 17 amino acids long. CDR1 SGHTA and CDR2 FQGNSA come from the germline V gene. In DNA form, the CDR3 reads TGTGCCAGCAGTTTACAGACAGGGGGCGCGACTAACTATGGCTACACCTTC. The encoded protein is CASSLQTGGATNYGYTF.

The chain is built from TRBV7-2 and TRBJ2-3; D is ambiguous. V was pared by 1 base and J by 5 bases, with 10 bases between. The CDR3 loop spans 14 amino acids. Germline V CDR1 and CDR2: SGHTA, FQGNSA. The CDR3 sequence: CASSLGVGGDTQYF. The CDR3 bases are TGTGCCAGCAGCTTAGGGGTGGGCGGAGATACGCAGTATTTT.

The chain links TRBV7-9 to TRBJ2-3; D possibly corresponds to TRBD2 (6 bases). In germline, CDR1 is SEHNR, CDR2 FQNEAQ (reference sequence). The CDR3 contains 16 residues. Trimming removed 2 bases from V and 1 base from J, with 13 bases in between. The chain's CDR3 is CASSLYARRGTDTQYF. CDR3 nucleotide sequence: TGTGCCAGCAGCTTATATGCCAGGAGGGGCACAGATACGCAGTATTTT.

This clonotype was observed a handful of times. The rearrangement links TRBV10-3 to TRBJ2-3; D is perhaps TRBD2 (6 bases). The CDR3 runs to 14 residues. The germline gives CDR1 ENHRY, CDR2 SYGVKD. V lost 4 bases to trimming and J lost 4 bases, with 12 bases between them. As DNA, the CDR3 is TGTGCCATCAGTGCGGCTAGCGCGCCAGATACGCAGTATTTT. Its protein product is CAISAASAPDTQYF.

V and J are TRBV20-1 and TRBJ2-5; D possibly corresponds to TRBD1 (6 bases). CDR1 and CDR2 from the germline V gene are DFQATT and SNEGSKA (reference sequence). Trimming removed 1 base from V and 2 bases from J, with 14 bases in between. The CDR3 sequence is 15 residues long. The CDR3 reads CSARVVPGVQETQYF. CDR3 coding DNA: TGCAGTGCTAGAGTCGTACCAGGGGTTCAAGAGACCCAGTACTTC.

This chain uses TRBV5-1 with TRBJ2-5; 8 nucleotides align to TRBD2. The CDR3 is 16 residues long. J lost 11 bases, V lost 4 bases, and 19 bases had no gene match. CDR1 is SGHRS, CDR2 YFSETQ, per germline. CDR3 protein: CASSLVSPGLGSEQYF. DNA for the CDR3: TGCGCCAGCAGCCTGGTATCCCCGGGACTAGGTTCGGAGCAGTACTTC.

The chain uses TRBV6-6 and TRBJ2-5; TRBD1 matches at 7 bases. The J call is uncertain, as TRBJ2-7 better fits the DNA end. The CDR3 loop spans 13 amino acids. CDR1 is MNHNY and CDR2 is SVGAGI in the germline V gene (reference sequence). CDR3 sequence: CASTGGQSYEQYF. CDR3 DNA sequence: TGTGCCAGCACTGGGGGACAGTCATACGAGCAGTACTTC.

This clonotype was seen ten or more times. In DNA form, the CDR3 reads TGCGCCAGCAGCCAAGAAGGGACCAGCTCCTACGAGCAGTACTTC. Its protein product is CASSQEGTSSYEQYF. This sequence joins TRBV4-3 and TRBJ2-7; D possibly uses TRBD1 or TRBD2 (5 bases each). The germline V gene has CDR1 LGHNA and CDR2 YSLEER. The V and J ends lost 0 bases and 0 bases respectively, with 9 bases between them. The CDR3 is 15 residues long.

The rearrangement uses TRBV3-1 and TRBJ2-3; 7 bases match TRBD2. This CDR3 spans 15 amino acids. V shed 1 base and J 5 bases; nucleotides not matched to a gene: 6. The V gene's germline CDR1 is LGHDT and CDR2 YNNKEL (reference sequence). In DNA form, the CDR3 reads TGTGCCAGCAGCCAAGCGAGGGGCGGGGGAGATACGCAGTATTTT. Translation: CASSQARGGGDTQYF.

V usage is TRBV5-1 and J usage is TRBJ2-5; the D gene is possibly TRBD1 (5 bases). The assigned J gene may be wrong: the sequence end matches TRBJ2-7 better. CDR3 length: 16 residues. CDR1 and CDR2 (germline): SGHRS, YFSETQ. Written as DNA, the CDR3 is TGCGCCAGCAGCCATCCTCTGGGCAGGGATGTTTACGAGCAGTACTTC. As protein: CASSHPLGRDVYEQYF.

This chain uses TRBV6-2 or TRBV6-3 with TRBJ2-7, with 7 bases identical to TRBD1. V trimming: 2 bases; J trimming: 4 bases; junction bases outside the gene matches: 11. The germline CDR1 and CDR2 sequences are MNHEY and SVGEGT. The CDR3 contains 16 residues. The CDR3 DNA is TGTGCCAGCAGTTACCCTATGACAGGGCTCCCATACGAGCAGTACTTC. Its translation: CASSYPMTGLPYEQYF.

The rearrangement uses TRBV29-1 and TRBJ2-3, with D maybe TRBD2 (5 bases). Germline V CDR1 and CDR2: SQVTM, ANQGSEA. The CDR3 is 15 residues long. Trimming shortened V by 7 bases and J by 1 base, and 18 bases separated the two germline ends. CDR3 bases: TGCAGCGCTCAAGGAGCGGTAGACGGCACAGATACGCAGTATTTT. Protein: CSAQGAVDGTDTQYF.

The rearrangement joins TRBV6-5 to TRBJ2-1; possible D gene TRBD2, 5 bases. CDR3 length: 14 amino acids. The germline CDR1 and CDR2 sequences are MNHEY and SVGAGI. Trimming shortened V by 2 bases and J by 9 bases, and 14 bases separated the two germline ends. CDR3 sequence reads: CASSYAGIWVEQFF. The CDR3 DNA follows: TGTGCCAGCAGTTACGCCGGGATATGGGTTGAGCAGTTCTTC.

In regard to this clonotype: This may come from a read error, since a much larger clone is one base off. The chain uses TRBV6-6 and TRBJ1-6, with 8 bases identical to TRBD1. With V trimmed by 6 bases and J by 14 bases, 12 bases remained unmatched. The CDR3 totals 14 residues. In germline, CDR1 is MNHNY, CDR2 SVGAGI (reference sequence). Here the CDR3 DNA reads TGTGCCAGCAGCGTCAGACAGGGGACTCCGGCCCTCCACTTT. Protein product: CASSVRQGTPALHF.

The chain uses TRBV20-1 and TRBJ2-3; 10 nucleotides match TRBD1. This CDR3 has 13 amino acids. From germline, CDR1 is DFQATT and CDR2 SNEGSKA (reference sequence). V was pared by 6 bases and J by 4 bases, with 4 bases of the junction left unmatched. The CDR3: CSAGQGGPDTQYF. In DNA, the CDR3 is TGCAGTGCCGGACAGGGGGGGCCAGATACGCAGTATTTT.

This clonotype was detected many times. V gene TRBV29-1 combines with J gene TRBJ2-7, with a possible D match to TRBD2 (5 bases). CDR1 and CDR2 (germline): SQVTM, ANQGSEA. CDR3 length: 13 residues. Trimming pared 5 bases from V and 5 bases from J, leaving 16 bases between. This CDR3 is CSVQPGTIDEQYF. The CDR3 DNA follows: TGCAGCGTTCAGCCGGGAACCATCGACGAGCAGTACTTC.